This TCR beta chain emerged from a study of radiotherapy plus CTLA-4 blockade in lung cancer. Whole-study findings and limits: Expansion of tumor-derived TCR clones was observed in blood after radiotherapy plus ipilimumab.

Using immunoSEQ multiplex PCR, the repertoire was profiled, and TCRdb retains in-frame clones only, with some absent. Of around 110,000 clones listed, 90% are singletons. On this clone: The antigen is unknown.

This CDR3 contains 13 residues. CDR1 is SEHNR and CDR2 is FQNEAQ in the germline V gene (reference sequence). V lost 5 bases to trimming and J lost 9 bases, with 16 bases between them. This TCR came from a human donor with non-small cell lung cancer that progressed on radiotherapy plus ipilimumab. The J gene is TRBJ1-2, the V gene TRBV7-9; D remains unclear. The sequenced sample was peripheral blood, obtained from a patient treated with radiotherapy plus ipilimumab. CDR3 DNA sequence: TGTGCCAGCAGCCACGACGCCCTGGCCCGCTACACCTTC. It specifies CASSHDALARYTF.